Listed below are T cell receptor beta chains from one sample, sequenced in a study of shared clonotypes between healthy human individuals. TCRdb's copy holds only in-frame clones and misses some; the assay was immunoSEQ multiplex PCR. Of 2 million to 2.5 million clones listed, about 95% are singletons. The sample consisted of naive CD8+ T cells sorted from blood. Receptors originate from a man younger than 30 in good health. CDR3s include the opening cysteine and the closing phenylalanine or tryptophan. The D gene is left open where the match is weak. Only some rows state a clone size, as once, few, many or a class for expanded clones.

.,TRBD1,14,TRBV7-7,TRBJ1-2,CASSVGQGVGGYTF,TGTGCTAGCAGCGTTGGACAGGGGGTTGGTGGCTACACCTTC
.,.,13,TRBV11-3,TRBJ2-7,CASSLAQDYEQYF,TGTGCCAGCAGCTTAGCACAGGACTACGAGCAGTACTTC
.,.,16,TRBV19,TRBJ1-1,CASSQDRTIPYTEAFF,TGTGCCAGTAGCCAGGACCGAACCATCCCCTACACTGAAGCTTTCTTT
.,.,16,TRBV2,TRBJ2-2,CASRGVQSYQAGELFF,TGTGCCAGCAGAGGGGTGCAGAGCTACCAGGCCGGGGAGCTGTTTTTT
.,.,15,TRBV19,TRBJ1-5,CASSIGHVSNQPQHF,TGTGCCAGTAGTATCGGGCATGTTAGCAATCAGCCCCAGCATTTT
.,.,13,TRBV10-2,TRBJ1-1,CASSEGTVTEAFF,TGCGCCAGCAGTGAGGGAACTGTCACTGAAGCTTTCTTT
.,.,15,TRBV9,TRBJ1-6,CASSPPGSYNSPLHF,TGTGCCAGCAGCCCCCCGGGCTCCTATAATTCACCCCTCCACTTT
once,.,15,TRBV19,TRBJ1-1,CASSISGRGSTEAFF,TGTGCCAGTAGTATTTCAGGGAGGGGGAGCACTGAAGCTTTCTTT
.,.,14,TRBV14,TRBJ1-1,CASSHIPFNTEAFF,TGTGCCAGCAGCCATATTCCTTTCAACACTGAAGCTTTCTTT
.,.,12,TRBV10-1,TRBJ2-1,CASSDTQNEQFF,TGCGCCAGCAGTGATACCCAGAATGAGCAGTTCTTC
.,.,13,TRBV4-3,TRBJ2-7,CASGQGRFYEQYF,TGCGCCAGCGGCCAAGGTCGATTTTACGAGCAGTACTTC
.,.,17,TRBV4-1,TRBJ1-1,CASRHVGGGPMNTEAFF,TGCGCCAGCAGACACGTGGGAGGCGGTCCCATGAACACTGAAGCTTTCTTT
.,TRBD1,14,TRBV30,TRBJ1-1,CAWSSGQGGPEAFF,TGTGCCTGGAGTTCGGGACAGGGGGGCCCTGAAGCTTTCTTT
.,.,16,TRBV28,TRBJ2-1,CASSRPETGDYNEQFF,TGTGCCAGCAGCCGCCCCGAGACTGGAGACTACAATGAGCAGTTCTTC
.,TRBD1,15,TRBV28,TRBJ2-2,CASSLWDRSPGELFF,TGTGCCAGCAGTTTATGGGACAGGTCCCCCGGGGAGCTGTTTTTT
.,TRBD2,16,TRBV5-3,TRBJ2-5,CARSTGLSNDQETQYF,TGTGCCAGAAGCACGGGACTATCCAACGACCAAGAGACCCAGTACTTC